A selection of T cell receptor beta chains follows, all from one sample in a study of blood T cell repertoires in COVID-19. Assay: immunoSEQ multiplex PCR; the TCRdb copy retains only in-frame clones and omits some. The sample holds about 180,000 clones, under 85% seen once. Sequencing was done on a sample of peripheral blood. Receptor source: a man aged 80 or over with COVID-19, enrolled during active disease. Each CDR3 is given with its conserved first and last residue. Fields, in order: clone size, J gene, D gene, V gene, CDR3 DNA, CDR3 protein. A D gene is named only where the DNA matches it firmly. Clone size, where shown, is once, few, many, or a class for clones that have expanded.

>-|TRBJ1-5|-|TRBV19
TGTGCCAGTATTAATCGGGGGGTGAGCAATCAGCCCCAGCATTTT
CASINRGVSNQPQHF
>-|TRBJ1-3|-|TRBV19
TGTGCCAGTAGTGTAAAGGACTACACCATATATTTT
CASSVKDYTIYF
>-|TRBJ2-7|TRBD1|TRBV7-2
TGTGCCAGCAGCCTAACAGGGGGCCCTTCCTACGAGCAGTACTTC
CASSLTGGPSYEQYF
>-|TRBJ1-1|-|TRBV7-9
TGTGCCAGCAGCTTAGAAGCCGGGATGAACACTGAAGCTTTCTTT
CASSLEAGMNTEAFF
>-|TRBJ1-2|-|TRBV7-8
TGTGCCAGCAGCTCGTCAGGTGCTAACTATGGCTACACCTTC
CASSSSGANYGYTF
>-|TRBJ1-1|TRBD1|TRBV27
TGTGCCAGCACCCTCAGGGGGCTAGCGAACACTGAAGCTTTCTTT
CASTLRGLANTEAFF
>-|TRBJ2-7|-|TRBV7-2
TGTGCCAGCAGCTTAGCAGGGGGAAGCTACGAGCAGTACTTC
CASSLAGGSYEQYF
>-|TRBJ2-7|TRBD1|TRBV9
TGTGCCAGCAGCGTTGGACAGGCGGGCGAGCAGTACTTC
CASSVGQAGEQYF
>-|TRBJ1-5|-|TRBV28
TGTGCCAGCAGTATGGGGGGGACAAATCAGCCCCAGCATTTT
CASSMGGTNQPQHF
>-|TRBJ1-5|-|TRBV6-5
TGTGCCAGCAGTTACGGCCGCAATCAGCCCCAGCATTTT
CASSYGRNQPQHF
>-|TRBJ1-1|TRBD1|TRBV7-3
TGTGCCAGCAGCCTGACAGGGATCGCCACTGAAGCTTTCTTT
CASSLTGIATEAFF
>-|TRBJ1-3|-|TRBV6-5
TGTGCCAGCAGTTACTCGGTACAGTTTTCGAACACCATATATTTT
CASSYSVQFSNTIYF
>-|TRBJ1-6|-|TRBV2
TGTGCCAGCAGTCCGAGGACAAGTAATTCACCCCTCCACTTT
CASSPRTSNSPLHF
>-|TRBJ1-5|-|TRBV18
TGTGCCAGCTCACTCCGGACAGACAATCAGCCCCAGCATTTT
CASSLRTDNQPQHF
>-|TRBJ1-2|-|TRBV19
TGTGCCAGTAGGGGCTGGGCAGGGTCGGGCTATGGCTACACCTTC
CASRGWAGSGYGYTF
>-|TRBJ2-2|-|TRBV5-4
TGTGCCAGCAGCTTGGCCGAGCGGGCCGCGAACACCGGGGAGCTGTTTTTT
CASSLAERAANTGELFF
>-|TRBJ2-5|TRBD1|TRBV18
TGTGCCAGCTCACCAAGACAGGGTTTCGAGACCCAGTACTTC
CASSPRQGFETQYF
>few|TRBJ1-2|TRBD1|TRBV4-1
TGCGCCAGCAGCCCCCGGGACAGTAACCTGGTCGGGCACACCTTC
CASSPRDSNLVGHTF
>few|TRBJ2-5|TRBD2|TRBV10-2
TGCGCCAGCAGGACTAGCGGGGGGGCGCAGACCCAGTACTTC
CASRTSGGAQTQYF
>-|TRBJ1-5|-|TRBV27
TGTGCCAGCAGTTTAAGGTTCCGAGGAGACAGCAATCAGCCCCAGCATTTT
CASSLRFRGDSNQPQHF
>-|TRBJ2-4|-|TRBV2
TGTGCCAGCAGTCTCCGGACAGTGGGCAAAAACATTCAGTACTTC
CASSLRTVGKNIQYF
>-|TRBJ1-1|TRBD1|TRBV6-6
TGTGCCAGCAGACGGACAGGGACGAACACTGAAGCTTTCTTT
CASRRTGTNTEAFF
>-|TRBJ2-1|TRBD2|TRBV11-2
TGTGCCAGCACCCTTCAACGACTAGCGGGGGGTGAGCAGTTCTTC
CASTLQRLAGGEQFF
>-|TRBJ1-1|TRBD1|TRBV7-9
TGTGCCAGCAGCCTGGGACAGGTAGACACTGAAGCTTTCTTT
CASSLGQVDTEAFF
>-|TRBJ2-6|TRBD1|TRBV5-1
TGCGCCAGCAGCGTTCGCCCGGGACAGGCAAGAGTGGGTGCTGGGGCCAACGTCCTGACTTTC
CASSVRPGQARVGAGANVLTF
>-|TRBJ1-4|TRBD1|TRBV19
TGTGCCAGTAGTGTCAGGGGGCTGGCTAATGAAAAACTGTTTTTT
CASSVRGLANEKLFF
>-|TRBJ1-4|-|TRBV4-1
TGCGCCAGCAGCCCCCGGACAGCCGCAGGAGTCGAAAAACTGTTTTTT
CASSPRTAAGVEKLFF
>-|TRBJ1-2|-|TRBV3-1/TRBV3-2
TGTGCCAGCAGCCAAGATCGAGGATTTAACTATGGCTACACCTTC
CASSQDRGFNYGYTF
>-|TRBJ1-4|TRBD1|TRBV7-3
TGTGCCAGCAGCTTAACCGGGACAGAGGGGGAAAAACTGTTTTTT
CASSLTGTEGEKLFF
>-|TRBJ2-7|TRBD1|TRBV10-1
TGCGCCAGCAGTGAGTCGAGGACAGGGGGCCGCGAGCAGTACTTC
CASSESRTGGREQYF
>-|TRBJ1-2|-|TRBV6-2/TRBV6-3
TGTGCCAGCAGTTACGGCGGCAGTAAAAGGGGCTACACCTTC
CASSYGGSKRGYTF
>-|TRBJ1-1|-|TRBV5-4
TGTGCCAGCAGCGGCATGAACACTGAAGCTTTCTTT
CASSGMNTEAFF
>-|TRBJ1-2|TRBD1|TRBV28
TGTGCCAGCAGGGTCCCGATAGGACAGGGAGATACTAACTATGGCTACACCTTC
CASRVPIGQGDTNYGYTF
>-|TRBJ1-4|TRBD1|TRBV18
TGTGCCAGCTCACCACGCGGGACAGGGTATGATGAAAAACTGTTTTTT
CASSPRGTGYDEKLFF
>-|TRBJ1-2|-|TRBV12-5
TGTGCTAGTGGTCAAGGGGACTATGGCTACACCTTC
CASGQGDYGYTF
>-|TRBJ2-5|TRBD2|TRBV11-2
TGTGCCAGCAGCTCCACTAGCGGGGGGTTCGTAGAGACCCAGTACTTC
CASSSTSGGFVETQYF
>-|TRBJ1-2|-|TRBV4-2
TGTGCCAGCAGCCAAGCCGGGGTTAACGGCTACACCTTC
CASSQAGVNGYTF
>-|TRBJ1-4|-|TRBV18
TGTGCCAGCTCACCACGGGGATACGGAGGTGAAAAACTGTTTTTT
CASSPRGYGGEKLFF
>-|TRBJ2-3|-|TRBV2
TGTGCCAGCAGTGAGGGGGGGCTTAGCACAGATACGCAGTATTTT
CASSEGGLSTDTQYF
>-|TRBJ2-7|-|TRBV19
TGTGCCAGTAGCGGGATTTCCTACGAGCAGTACTTC
CASSGISYEQYF
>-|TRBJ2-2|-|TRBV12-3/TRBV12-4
TGTGCCAGCAGTTTCGGCGGGGAGCTGTTTTTT
CASSFGGELFF
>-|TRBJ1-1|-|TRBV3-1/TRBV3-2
TGTGCCAGCAGCCTAAGAATAGGCAGAGGGACTGAAGCTTTCTTT
CASSLRIGRGTEAFF
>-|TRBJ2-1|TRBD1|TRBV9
TGTGCCAGCAGCGCCTCCACAGGGGCCTACAATGAGCAGTTCTTC
CASSASTGAYNEQFF
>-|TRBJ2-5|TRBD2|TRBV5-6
TGTGCCAGCAGCTTGACGGGACTAGTGAGTTCAGAGACCCAGTACTTC
CASSLTGLVSSETQYF
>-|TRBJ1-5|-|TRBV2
TGTGCCAGCAGTGAAGGGCCTAAAGGGGTTAGCAATCAGCCCCAGCATTTT
CASSEGPKGVSNQPQHF
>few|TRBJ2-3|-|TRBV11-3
TGTGCCAGCAGCTTAGACTTCAGGGATGCAGCAGATACGCAGTATTTT
CASSLDFRDAADTQYF
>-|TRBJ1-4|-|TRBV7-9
TGTGCCAGCAGCCCCGACTACTTTGAAAAACTGTTTTTT
CASSPDYFEKLFF
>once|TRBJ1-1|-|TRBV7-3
TGTGCCAGCAGCTTGGACAGATACAGCACTGAAGCTTTCTTT
CASSLDRYSTEAFF